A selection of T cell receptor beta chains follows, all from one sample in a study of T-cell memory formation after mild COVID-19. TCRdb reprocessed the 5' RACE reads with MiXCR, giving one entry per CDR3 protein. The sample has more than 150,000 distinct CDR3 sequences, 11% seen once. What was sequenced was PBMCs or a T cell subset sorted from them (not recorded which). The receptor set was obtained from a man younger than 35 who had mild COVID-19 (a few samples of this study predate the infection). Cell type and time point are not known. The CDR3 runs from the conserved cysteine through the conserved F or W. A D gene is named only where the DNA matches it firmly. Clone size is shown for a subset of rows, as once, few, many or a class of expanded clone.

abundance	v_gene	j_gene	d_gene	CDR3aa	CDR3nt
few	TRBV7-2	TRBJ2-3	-	CASSPPPQGTTDTQYF	TGTGCCAGCAGCCCCCCTCCCCAGGGTACCACAGATACGCAGTATTTT
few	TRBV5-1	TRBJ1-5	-	CASSLAGTQPQHF	TGCGCCAGCAGCTTGGCTGGAACACAGCCCCAGCATTTT
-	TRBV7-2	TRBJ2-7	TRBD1	CASSYRTGRDEQYF	TGTGCCAGCAGCTACCGGACAGGGCGGGACGAGCAGTACTTC
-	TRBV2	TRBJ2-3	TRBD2	CATSGEFTDTQYF	TGTGCCACCAGCGGGGAATTCACAGATACGCAGTATTTT
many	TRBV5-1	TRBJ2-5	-	CASSLFAGRETQYF	TGCGCCAGCAGCTTGTTCGCAGGGCGGGAGACCCAGTACTTC
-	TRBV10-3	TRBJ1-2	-	CAIRGLRDGYTF	TGTGCCATCAGAGGCCTCAGGGATGGCTACACCTTC
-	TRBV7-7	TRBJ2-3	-	CASSEGLLSTDTQYF	TGTGCCAGCAGCGAAGGACTACTTAGCACAGATACGCAGTATTTT
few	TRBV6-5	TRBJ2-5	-	CASSSKRWQETQYF	TGTGCCAGCAGTTCAAAACGGTGGCAAGAGACCCAGTACTTC
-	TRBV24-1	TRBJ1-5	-	CATSPGTDQPQHF	TGTGCCACCAGTCCGGGGACGGATCAGCCCCAGCATTTT
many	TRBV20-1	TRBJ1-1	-	CSAIRQDTNTEAFF	TGCAGTGCTATCAGACAGGACACGAACACTGAAGCTTTCTTT
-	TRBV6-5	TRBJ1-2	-	CASNKEGKGLSYGYTF	TGTGCCAGCAATAAGGAGGGGAAAGGGCTCTCTTATGGCTACACCTTC
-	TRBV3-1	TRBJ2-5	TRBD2	CASSSSSGTSGGSQETQYF	TGTGCCAGCAGCTCGTCCTCCGGGACTAGCGGGGGGTCCCAAGAGACCCAGTACTTC
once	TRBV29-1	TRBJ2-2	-	CSVESPNTGELFF	TGCAGCGTTGAATCTCCGAACACCGGGGAGCTGTTTTTT
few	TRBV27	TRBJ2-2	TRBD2	CASSSSGTSPGELFF	TGTGCCAGCAGTTCCTCCGGGACTAGCCCCGGGGAGCTGTTTTTT
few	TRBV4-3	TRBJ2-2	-	CASSQATYTGELFF	TGCGCCAGCAGCCAGGCAACCTACACCGGGGAGCTGTTTTTT
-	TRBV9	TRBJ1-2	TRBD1	CASSPGGQGPNYGYTF	TGTGCCAGCAGCCCCGGTGGACAGGGCCCTAACTATGGCTACACCTTC
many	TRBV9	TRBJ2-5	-	CASSVAGGNQETQYF	TGTGCCAGCAGCGTAGCTGGAGGAAACCAAGAGACCCAGTACTTC
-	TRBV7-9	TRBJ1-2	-	CASSLRGNTDGYTF	TGTGCCAGCAGCTTAAGGGGGAATACAGATGGCTACACCTTC
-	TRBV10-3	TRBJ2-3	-	CAARQEDRKGPFAQYF	TGTGCCGCCAGACAAGAAGACAGGAAGGGGCCCTTTGCGCAGTATTTT
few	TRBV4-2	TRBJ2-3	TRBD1	CASSPTGAGTDTQYF	TGTGCCAGCAGCCCGACAGGGGCTGGGACAGATACGCAGTATTTT
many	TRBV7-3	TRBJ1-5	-	CASSPGRGVGQPQHF	TGTGCCAGCAGCCCCGGACGCGGAGTAGGGCAGCCCCAGCATTTT
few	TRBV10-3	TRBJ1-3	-	CAISESKVGNTIYF	TGTGCCATCAGTGAGTCGAAGGTTGGAAACACCATATATTTT
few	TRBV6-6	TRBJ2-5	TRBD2	CATAGREGFETQYF	TGTGCCACCGCGGGACGGGAGGGTTTTGAGACCCAGTACTTC
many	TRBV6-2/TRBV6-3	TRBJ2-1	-	CASLKPDRGGNEQFF	TGTGCCAGCCTGAAACCAGACAGGGGAGGGAATGAGCAGTTCTTC
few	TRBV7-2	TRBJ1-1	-	CASSPQGSYAEAFF	TGTGCCAGCAGCCCGCAGGGGAGTTACGCTGAAGCTTTCTTT
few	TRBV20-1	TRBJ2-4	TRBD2	CSAQRGRGKNIQYF	TGCAGTGCCCAGCGGGGTCGAGGGAAAAACATTCAGTACTTC
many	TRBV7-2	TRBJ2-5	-	CASSLRRLVETQYF	TGTGCCAGCAGCTTACGAAGACTAGTAGAGACCCAGTACTTC
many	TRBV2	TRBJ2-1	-	CASTNRDWSYNEQFF	TGTGCCAGCACGAATCGGGACTGGTCCTACAATGAGCAGTTCTTC
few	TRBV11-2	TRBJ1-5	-	CASSFSRGNQPQHF	TGTGCCAGCAGCTTCTCTCGGGGCAATCAGCCCCAGCATTTT
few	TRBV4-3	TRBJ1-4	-	CASSQDRGRGNEKLFF	TGCGCCAGCAGCCAAGATAGGGGCAGGGGTAATGAAAAACTGTTTTTT
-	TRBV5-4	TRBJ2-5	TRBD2	CASSDSQGGETQYF	TGTGCCAGCAGCGATAGCCAGGGAGGGGAGACCCAGTACTTC
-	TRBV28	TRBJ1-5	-	CASSLTVGLGNQPQHF	TGTGCCAGCAGTCTAACGGTGGGGCTCGGCAATCAGCCCCAGCATTTT
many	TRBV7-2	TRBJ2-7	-	CASSLGLENYEQYF	TGTGCCAGCAGCTTAGGGCTAGAGAATTACGAGCAGTACTTC
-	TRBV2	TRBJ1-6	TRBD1	CASSESGGQGHSPLHF	TGTGCCAGCAGTGAAAGCGGGGGACAGGGGCATTCACCCCTCCACTTT
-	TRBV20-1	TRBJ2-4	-	CSARDIGGPNKNIQYF	TGCAGTGCTAGAGATATAGGGGGGCCTAACAAAAACATTCAGTACTTC
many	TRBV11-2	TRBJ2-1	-	CASSLGVEEQFF	TGTGCCAGCAGCTTAGGGGTAGAGGAGCAGTTCTTC
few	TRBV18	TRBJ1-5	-	CASSPGPGGNQPQHF	TGTGCCAGCTCACCGGGACCGGGAGGCAATCAGCCCCAGCATTTT
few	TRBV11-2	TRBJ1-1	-	CASSSTTDLLDGFF	TGTGCCAGCAGCTCCACGACGGACCTCCTAGATGGTTTCTTT
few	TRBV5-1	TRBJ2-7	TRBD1	CASSPGTGIAYEQYF	TGCGCCAGCAGCCCGGGGACAGGAATAGCCTACGAGCAGTACTTC
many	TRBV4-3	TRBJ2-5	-	CASSQEWVTGATQYF	TGCGCCAGCAGCCAAGAGTGGGTAACTGGGGCGACCCAGTACTTC
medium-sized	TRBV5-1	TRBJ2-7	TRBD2	CASSLETSGYEQYF	TGCGCCAGCAGCTTGGAGACTAGCGGCTACGAGCAGTACTTC
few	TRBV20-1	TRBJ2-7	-	CSARDLRGHEQYF	TGCAGTGCTAGAGATCTCAGGGGCCACGAGCAGTACTTC
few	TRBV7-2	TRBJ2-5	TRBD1	CASSLRGLGLETQYF	TGTGCCAGCAGCTTAAGGGGGCTGGGGCTGGAGACCCAGTACTTC
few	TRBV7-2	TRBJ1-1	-	CASSLAGWQSNTEAFF	TGTGCCAGCAGCTTAGCGGGTTGGCAGTCGAACACTGAAGCTTTCTTT
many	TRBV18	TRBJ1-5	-	CASSRDGGMPGQPQHF	TGTGCCAGCTCACGCGATGGGGGCATGCCCGGTCAGCCCCAGCATTTT
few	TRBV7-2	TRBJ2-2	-	CASTPRLGNTGELFF	TGTGCCAGCACCCCCCGGTTGGGGAACACCGGGGAGCTGTTTTTT
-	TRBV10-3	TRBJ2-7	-	CAISEGRFSYEQYF	TGTGCCATCAGTGAGGGGCGCTTCTCCTACGAGCAGTACTTC
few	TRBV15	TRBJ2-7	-	CATSRDRQLLDFEQYF	TGTGCCACCAGCAGAGATCGACAGCTGTTAGACTTCGAGCAGTACTTC
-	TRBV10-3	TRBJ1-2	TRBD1	CATANTGAYGYTF	TGTGCCACCGCAAACACAGGGGCCTATGGCTACACCTTC
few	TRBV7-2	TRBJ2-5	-	CASSFSQQETQYF	TGTGCCAGCAGCTTTTCCCAGCAAGAGACCCAGTACTTC
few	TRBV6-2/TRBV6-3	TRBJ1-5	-	CASSQWVNQPQHF	TGTGCCAGCAGTCAGTGGGTCAATCAGCCCCAGCATTTT
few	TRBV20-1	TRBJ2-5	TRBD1	CSASLLGQHQETQYF	TGCAGTGCTAGCTTATTGGGACAGCACCAAGAGACCCAGTACTTC
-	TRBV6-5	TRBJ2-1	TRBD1	CASSSTGGAYNEQFF	TGTGCCAGCAGTTCCACAGGGGGCGCTTACAATGAGCAGTTCTTC
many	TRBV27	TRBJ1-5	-	CASSLSGGPQHF	TGTGCCAGCAGTCTATCGGGGGGGCCCCAGCATTTT